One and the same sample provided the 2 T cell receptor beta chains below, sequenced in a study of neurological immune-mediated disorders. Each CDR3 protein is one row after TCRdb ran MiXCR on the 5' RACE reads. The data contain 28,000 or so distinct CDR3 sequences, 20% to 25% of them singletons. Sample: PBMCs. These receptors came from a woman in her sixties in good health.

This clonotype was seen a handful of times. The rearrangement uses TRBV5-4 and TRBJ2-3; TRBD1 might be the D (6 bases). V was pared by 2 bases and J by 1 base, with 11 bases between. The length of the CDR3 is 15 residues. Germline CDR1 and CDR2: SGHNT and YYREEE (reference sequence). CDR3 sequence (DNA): TGTGCCAGCAGCTTCATGACAGGAGGCACAGATACGCAGTATTTT. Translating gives CASSFMTGGTDTQYF.

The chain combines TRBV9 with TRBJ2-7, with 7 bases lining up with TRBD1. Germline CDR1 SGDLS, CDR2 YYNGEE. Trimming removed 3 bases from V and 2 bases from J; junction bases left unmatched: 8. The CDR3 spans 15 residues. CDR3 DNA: TGTGCCAGCAGCGCATACCCGCAGGGGGCCTACGAGCAGTACTTC. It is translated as CASSAYPQGAYEQYF.